The entry that follows covers one TCR beta chain sequence. These data are taken from a study of blood T cell repertoires in COVID-19. Study at large: Samples representing acute and convalescent COVID-19 were sourced from the United States, Italy and Spain. Nucleic acid was either cDNA or gDNA, and it came from T cells, B-cell-depleted T cells, or PBMCs.

The V end lost 4 bases, the J end lost 2 bases, and 8 bases lay between the germline ends. This CDR3 is built from 13 residues. The germline CDR1 and CDR2 sequences are SEHNR and FQNEAQ (reference sequence). Authors' processing steps: Reference gene primer amplification in the assay estimated nucleated cell counts. Libraries were prepared by immunoSEQ multiplex PCR; TCRdb keeps only in-frame clonotypes and omits some of them. The V and J calls and clone size are taken from that table; D and trimming were inferred from the DNA. The sample records more than 85,000 clones, 87% being singletons. The receptor was derived from a man aged 45-60 years with active COVID-19. Sequencing input: peripheral blood. J is TRBJ1-1 and V is TRBV7-9, with D perhaps matching TRBD1 (5 bases). The CDR3 here is CASSWGFNTEAFF. CDR3 bases: TGTGCCAGCAGCTGGGGCTTTAACACTGAAGCTTTCTTT.